The next 26 T cell receptor beta chains were all read from a single sample in a study of vaccination and CD4 T cells after COVID-19. Cultured CD4+ T-cell DNA underwent Oncomine TCR Beta short-read sequencing. MiXCR was run by TCRdb on the PCR reads, yielding one entry per CDR3 protein. Among about 22,000 distinct CDR3 sequences, around two fifths were seen once, and the ten largest hold about 27%. Time point indicated: late sampling 161 to 241 days after vaccination in a few convalescent patients. Treatment indicated: roughly ten-day PBMC culture with coronavirus spike peptide pools or control peptides (ViraFEST assay). Their antigens are not known. Specimen: CD4+ T cells from blood, cultured in vitro, collected about 7 months after SARS-CoV-2 vaccination. These receptor sequences come from a human donor who had recovered from COVID-19.

V gene TRBV6-5 combines with J gene TRBJ1-1, with a possible D match to TRBD1 (5 bases). The V gene's germline CDR1 is MNHEY and CDR2 SVGAGI. The CDR3 contains 14 residues. V lost 0 bases, J lost 5 bases, and 10 bases lay in between. Written as DNA, the CDR3 is TGTGCCAGCAGTTACTCCCGCCAGGGAACTGAAGCTTTCTTT. This codes for CASSYSRQGTEAFF.

The CDR3, as DNA: TGTGCCAGCAGGGGGTGGCTGAACACCGGGGAGCTGTTTTTT. This codes for CASRGWLNTGELFF. The chain has TRBV27 and TRBJ2-2, with D unclear. Between the trimmed V and J ends, which lost 6 bases and 1 base, there was a span of 9 bases. CDR3 length: 14 amino acids. In germline, CDR1 is MNHEY, CDR2 SMNVEV (reference sequence).

This clonotype was seen a few times. The junction departs from germline at one end; a sequencing error may be responsible. The chain uses TRBV7-2 and TRBJ2-1; D not certain. CDR3 length: 13 residues. Looked up from germline, CDR1 is SGHTA and CDR2 is FQGNSA. CDR3 coding DNA: TGTGCCAGCAGCTATGGCCAGGAACTCGACCACCTCTTC. Its translation is CASSYGQELDHLF.

The chain couples TRBV2 to TRBJ2-2, with 8 bases lining up with TRBD1. Trimming at V came to 8 bases and at J to 2 bases, leaving 10 bases not matched to a gene. The CDR3 is made up of 16 amino acids. Germline V lookup: CDR1 SNHLY, CDR2 FYNNEI. CDR3 in amino acids: CASEALDRDNTGELFF. DNA of the CDR3: TGTGCCAGCGAGGCCCTGGACAGGGATAACACCGGGGAGCTGTTTTTT.

The rearrangement uses TRBV6-5 and TRBJ1-5; 7 bases line up with TRBD1. Losses at the gene ends were 4 bases for V and 0 bases for J; bases not matched to a gene: 6. Germline V gives CDR1 MNHEY, CDR2 SVGAGI. This CDR3 is built from 16 residues. DNA for the CDR3: TGTGCCAGCAGTTCCCGACAGGGCGATAGCAATCAGCCCCAGCATTTT. Translating it yields CASSSRQGDSNQPQHF.

This clonotype was counted a few times. V and J are TRBV11-3 and TRBJ2-7; a possible D gene is TRBD2 (6 bases). Deletions cut 3 bases from V and 10 bases from J, with 10 bases between. Germline values: CDR1 SGHNT, CDR2 YENEEA. The CDR3 is made up of 11 amino acids. CDR3 sequence: CASSLGGPQYF. The DNA of the CDR3 is TGTGCCAGCAGCTTGGGGGGTCCTCAGTACTTC.

V and J are TRBV20-1 and TRBJ2-3; 9 nucleotides line up with TRBD1. The trim removed 0 bases at V and 3 bases at J, leaving 4 bases unmatched. From germline, CDR1 is DFQATT and CDR2 SNEGSKA (reference sequence). The CDR3 consists of 15 residues. Here the CDR3 reads CSARDRGQGTDTQYF. In DNA, the CDR3 is TGCAGTGCTAGAGATCGGGGACAGGGTACAGATACGCAGTATTTT.

This clonotype was observed a handful of times. V usage is TRBV2 and J usage is TRBJ2-1; 12 bases align to TRBD2. CDR1 SNHLY and CDR2 FYNNEI come from the germline V gene. This CDR3 is 12 amino acids long. With 6 bases clipped from V and 15 bases from J, the junction kept 6 bases outside the gene matches. CDR3 nucleotides: TGTGCCAGCAGGAGACTAGCGGGGGAAACGTTCTTC. Translation: CASRRLAGETFF. The full variable domain, its missing parts supplied by reference TRBV2 and TRBJ2-1, is EPEVTQTPSHQVTQMGQEVILRCVPISNHLYFYWYRQILGQKVEFLVSFYNNEISEKSEIFDDQFSVERPDGSNFTLKIRSTKLEDSAMYFCASRRLAGETFFGPGTRLTVL.

CDR3 bases: TGCGCCACCTTACTAGCGGGACTATCCACAGATACGCAGTATTTT. Protein: CATLLAGLSTDTQYF. The rearrangement joins TRBV10-1 to TRBJ2-3, with 10 bases lining up with TRBD2. Germline V gives CDR1 WNHNN, CDR2 SYGVQD (reference sequence). CDR3 length equals 15 residues. V shed 10 bases and J 2 bases; nucleotides not matched to a gene: 9.

Comment on this clonotype: An end of the junction differs from the germline gene, which may be a read error. This chain uses TRBV7-7 with TRBJ1-1; unclear D gene. Per germline, CDR1 SSHAT and CDR2 FNYEAQ (reference sequence). The CDR3 runs 13 residues. CDR3 protein: CASSSVFGAEAFF. DNA for the CDR3: TGTGCTAGCAGCTCCGTTTTTGGGGCTGAAGCTTTCTTT. Variable domain in full (rest from reference TRBV7-7 and TRBJ1-1): GAGVSQSPRYKVTKRGQDVTLRCDPISSHATLYWYQQALGQGPEFLTYFNYEAQPDKSGLPSDRFSAERPEGSISTLTIQRTEQRDSAMYRCASSSVFGAEAFFGQGTRLTVV.

This clonotype was detected only a few times. DNA of the CDR3: TGTGCCAGCAGCTTAGCGCAGGGGCGAGGGGAGCTGTTTTTT. This sequence encodes CASSLAQGRGELFF. The J gene is TRBJ2-2, the V gene TRBV7-2, with D tentatively TRBD1 (6 bases). Trimming cost V 0 bases and J 8 bases, with 10 bases left between them. CDR1 is SGHTA, CDR2 FQGNSA, per germline. This CDR3 has 14 residues.

The chain combines TRBV14 with TRBJ2-1, with 13 bases lining up with TRBD2. The CDR3 runs 16 residues. Germline values: CDR1 SGHDN, CDR2 FVKESK. Trimming cost V 5 bases and J 4 bases; bases outside gene matches: 5. CDR3 sequence (DNA): TGTGCCAGCAGCTCGGGACTAGCGGGGACATACAATGAGCAGTTCTTC. Protein sequence: CASSSGLAGTYNEQFF.

The chain recombines TRBV5-4 with TRBJ2-5; TRBD2 matches at 9 bases. The CDR3 totals 16 residues. In germline, CDR1 is SGHNT, CDR2 YYREEE (reference sequence). With 3 bases clipped from V and 4 bases from J, the junction kept 10 bases outside the gene matches. The CDR3 region has the DNA TGTGCCAGCAGCTCCCCTCTGCGGGGGGGAGGAGAGACCCAGTACTTC. Its protein product is CASSSPLRGGGETQYF. Supplemented by reference TRBV5-4 and TRBJ2-5, the full variable domain reads ETGVTQSPTHLIKTRGQQVTLRCSSQSGHNTVSWYQQALGQGPQFIFQYYREEENGRGNFPPRFSGLQFPNYSSELNVNALELDDSALYLCASSSPLRGGGETQYFGPGTRLLVL.

This clonotype appeared a few times. This chain joins TRBV28 and TRBJ2-5; 10 positions agree with TRBD1. This CDR3 contains 15 residues. From germline, CDR1 is MDHEN and CDR2 SYDVKM. V shed 6 bases and J 5 bases; nucleotides not matched to a gene: 9. This CDR3 is CASSKRTGGRETQYF. CDR3 nucleotides: TGTGCCAGCAGCAAACGGACAGGGGGTCGCGAGACCCAGTACTTC. Full variable domain (remainder filled in from reference TRBV28 and TRBJ2-5): DVKVTQSSRYLVKRTGEKVFLECVQDMDHENMFWYRQDPGLGLRLIYFSYDVKMKEKGDIPEGYSVSREKKERFSLILESASTNQTSMYLCASSKRTGGRETQYFGPGTRLLVL.

In regard to this clonotype: At one of its ends the junction is not consistent with the germline gene, which may arise from a read error. The V and J genes are TRBV6-5 and TRBJ2-5, with unresolved D. From germline, CDR1 is MNHEY and CDR2 SVGAGI. This CDR3 has 13 amino acids. The CDR3 sequence is CAGSYGPRETQYF. CDR3 nucleotides: TGTGCCGGCAGTTACGGCCCCAGGGAGACCCAGTACTTC.

The chain uses TRBV2 and TRBJ1-5; possible D gene TRBD1, 6 bases. The CDR3 runs 14 residues. Germline V CDR1 and CDR2: SNHLY, FYNNEI. Deletions cut 5 bases from V and 3 bases from J, with 11 bases between. DNA for the CDR3: TGTGCCAGCAGTCCAGGACAGAACAATCAGCCCCAGCATTTT. This encodes CASSPGQNNQPQHF.

This chain uses TRBV20-1 with TRBJ2-7, with D perhaps matching TRBD2 (6 bases). CDR1 and CDR2 from the germline V gene are DFQATT and SNEGSKA (reference sequence). V lost 3 bases and J 5 bases, leaving 20 bases between the germline ends. The CDR3 sequence is 15 residues long. This chain's CDR3 is CSASGGGSYLNEQYF. The DNA for the CDR3 is TGCAGTGCTAGCGGGGGTGGGTCCTACTTGAACGAGCAGTACTTC.

This clonotype was counted once. This chain links TRBV5-4 with TRBJ2-7; TRBD2 matches at 8 bases. CDR1 is SGHNT, CDR2 YYREEE, per germline (reference sequence). V was clipped by 3 bases and J by 7 bases; unmatched bases: 12. The CDR3 runs 15 residues. CDR3 sequence (DNA): TGTGCCAGCAGCTCGCCCGGGAGCGGGAGAGTGGAGCAGTACTTC. It codes for CASSSPGSGRVEQYF.

The CDR3 DNA reads as TGCAGTGCTAGAGATCGGGTAGCGGGAGTGGATACGCAGTATTTT. Translation: CSARDRVAGVDTQYF. This chain links TRBV20-1 with TRBJ2-3; 9 positions agree with TRBD2. CDR1 and CDR2 (germline): DFQATT, SNEGSKA (reference sequence). The length of the CDR3 is 15 residues. The V gene end was trimmed by 0 bases and the J gene end by 6 bases; junction bases not matched to a gene: 7.

This rearrangement joins TRBV2 to TRBJ2-5, with TRBD2 as a possible D gene (6 bases). The germline V gene encodes CDR1 SNHLY and CDR2 FYNNEI. This CDR3 contains 11 residues. V was clipped by 6 bases and J by 8 bases, with 10 bases between them. Here the CDR3 reads CASSGGTTQYF. Here the CDR3 DNA reads TGTGCCAGCAGCGGCGGGACCACCCAGTACTTC. The complete variable domain, with remaining parts taken from reference TRBV2 and TRBJ2-5, reads EPEVTQTPSHQVTQMGQEVILRCVPISNHLYFYWYRQILGQKVEFLVSFYNNEISEKSEIFDDQFSVERPDGSNFTLKIRSTKLEDSAMYFCASSGGTTQYFGPGTRLLVL.

This clonotype was seen more than once but under ten times. The gene calls are TRBV14 and TRBJ2-7, with a weak D call TRBD2 (6 bases). CDR3 size: 15 residues. The germline gives CDR1 SGHDN, CDR2 FVKESK. V was cut by 1 base and J by 3 bases, with 13 bases left in between. CDR3 DNA sequence: TGTGCCAGCAGCCAAGGCGGGGTAACGCTCTACGAGCAGTACTTC. Residues: CASSQGGVTLYEQYF.

This chain joins TRBV5-8 and TRBJ2-5, with TRBD2 as a possible D gene (6 bases). There are 15 residues in the CDR3. Germline V gene data show CDR1 as SGHTS and CDR2 as YDEGEE. V gave up 2 bases and J gave up 3 bases, with 14 bases separating them. DNA for the CDR3: TGTGCCAGCAGCTTCGGTGGAGGGGCGGAAGAGACCCAGTACTTC. As protein: CASSFGGGAEETQYF.

V and J are TRBV30 and TRBJ1-5; a weak D match, TRBD1 (6 bases). The CDR3 covers 15 residues. Looked up from germline, CDR1 is GTSNPN and CDR2 is SVGIG (reference sequence). Trimming took off 0 bases at V and 4 bases at J, with 13 bases between the two ends. CDR3 bases: TGTGCCTGGAGTGTACCAGGGGATGGGAATCAGCCCCAGCATTTT. It specifies CAWSVPGDGNQPQHF.

For the CDR3, the DNA is TGCAGTGCTAGTACTAGCGGCCGATCTAGCACAGATACGCAGTATTTT. This gives the protein CSASTSGRSSTDTQYF. This chain links TRBV20-1 with TRBJ2-3, with 8 bases identical to TRBD2. The CDR3 has 16 amino acids. The germline V gene has CDR1 DFQATT and CDR2 SNEGSKA (reference sequence). The ends lost 3 bases at V and 0 bases at J; junction bases unmatched: 8.

This clonotype was seen a handful of times. The genes are TRBV6-1 and TRBJ2-7; D is undetermined. Per germline, CDR1 MNHNS and CDR2 SASEGT. Trimming left V 10 bases short and J 3 bases short, with 22 bases between. The CDR3 runs 15 residues. The CDR3 reads CANEFLRVLFYEQYF. CDR3 coding DNA: TGTGCCAACGAATTCCTCCGGGTCTTGTTCTACGAGCAGTACTTC.

The V gene is TRBV20-1, the J gene TRBJ2-1; D is undetermined. CDR1 is DFQATT and CDR2 is SNEGSKA in the germline V gene (reference sequence). This CDR3 has 14 amino acids. Trimming shortened V by 0 bases and J by 1 base, and 7 bases separated the two germline ends. The CDR3 sequence is CSARDAKSYNEQFF. For the CDR3, the DNA is TGCAGTGCTAGAGACGCCAAATCCTACAATGAGCAGTTCTTC.